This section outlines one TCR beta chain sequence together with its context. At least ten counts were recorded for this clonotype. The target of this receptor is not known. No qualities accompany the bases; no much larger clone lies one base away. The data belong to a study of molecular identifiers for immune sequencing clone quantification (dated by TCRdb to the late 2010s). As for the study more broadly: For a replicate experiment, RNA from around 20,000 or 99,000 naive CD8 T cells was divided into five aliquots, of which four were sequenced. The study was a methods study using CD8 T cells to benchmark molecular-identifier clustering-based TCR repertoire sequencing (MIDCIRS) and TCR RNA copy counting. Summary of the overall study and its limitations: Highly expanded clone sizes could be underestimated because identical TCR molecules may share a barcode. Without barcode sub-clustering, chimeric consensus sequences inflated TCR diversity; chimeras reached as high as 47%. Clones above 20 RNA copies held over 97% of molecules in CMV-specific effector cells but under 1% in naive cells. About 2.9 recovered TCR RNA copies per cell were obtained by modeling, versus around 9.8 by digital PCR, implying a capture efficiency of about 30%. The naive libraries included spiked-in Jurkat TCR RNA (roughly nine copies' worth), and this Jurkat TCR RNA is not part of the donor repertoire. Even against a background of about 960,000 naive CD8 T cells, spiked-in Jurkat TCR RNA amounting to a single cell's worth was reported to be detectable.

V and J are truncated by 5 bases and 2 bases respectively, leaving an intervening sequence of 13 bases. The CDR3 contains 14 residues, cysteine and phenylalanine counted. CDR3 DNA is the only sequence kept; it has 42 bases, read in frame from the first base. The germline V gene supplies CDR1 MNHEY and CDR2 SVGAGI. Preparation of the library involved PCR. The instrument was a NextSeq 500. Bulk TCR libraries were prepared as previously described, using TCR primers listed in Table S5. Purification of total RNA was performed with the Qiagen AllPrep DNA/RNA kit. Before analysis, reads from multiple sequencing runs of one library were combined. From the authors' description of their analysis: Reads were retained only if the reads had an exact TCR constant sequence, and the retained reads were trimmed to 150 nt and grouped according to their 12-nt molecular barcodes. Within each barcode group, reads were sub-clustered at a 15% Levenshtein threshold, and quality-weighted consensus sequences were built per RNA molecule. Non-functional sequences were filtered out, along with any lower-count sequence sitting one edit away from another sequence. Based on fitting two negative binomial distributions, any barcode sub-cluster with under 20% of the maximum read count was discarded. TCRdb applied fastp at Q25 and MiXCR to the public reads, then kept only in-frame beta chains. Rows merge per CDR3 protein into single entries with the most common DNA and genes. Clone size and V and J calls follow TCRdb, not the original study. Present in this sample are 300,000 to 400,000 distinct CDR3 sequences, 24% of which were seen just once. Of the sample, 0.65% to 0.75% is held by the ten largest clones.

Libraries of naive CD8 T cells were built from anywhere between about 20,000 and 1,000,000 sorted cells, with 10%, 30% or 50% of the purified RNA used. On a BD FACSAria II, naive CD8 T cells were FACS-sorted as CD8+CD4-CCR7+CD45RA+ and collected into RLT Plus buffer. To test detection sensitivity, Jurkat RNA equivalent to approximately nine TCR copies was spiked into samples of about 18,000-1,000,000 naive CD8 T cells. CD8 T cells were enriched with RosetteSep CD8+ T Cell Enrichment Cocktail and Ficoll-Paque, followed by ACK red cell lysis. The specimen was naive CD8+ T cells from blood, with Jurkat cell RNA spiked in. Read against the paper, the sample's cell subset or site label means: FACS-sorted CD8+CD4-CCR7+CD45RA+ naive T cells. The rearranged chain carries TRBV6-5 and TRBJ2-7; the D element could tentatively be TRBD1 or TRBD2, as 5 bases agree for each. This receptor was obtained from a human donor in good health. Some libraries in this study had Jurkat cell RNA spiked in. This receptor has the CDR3 CASSDGVGPYEQYF. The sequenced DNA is TGTGCCAGCAGTGACGGGGTGGGACCCTACGAGCAGTACTTC.